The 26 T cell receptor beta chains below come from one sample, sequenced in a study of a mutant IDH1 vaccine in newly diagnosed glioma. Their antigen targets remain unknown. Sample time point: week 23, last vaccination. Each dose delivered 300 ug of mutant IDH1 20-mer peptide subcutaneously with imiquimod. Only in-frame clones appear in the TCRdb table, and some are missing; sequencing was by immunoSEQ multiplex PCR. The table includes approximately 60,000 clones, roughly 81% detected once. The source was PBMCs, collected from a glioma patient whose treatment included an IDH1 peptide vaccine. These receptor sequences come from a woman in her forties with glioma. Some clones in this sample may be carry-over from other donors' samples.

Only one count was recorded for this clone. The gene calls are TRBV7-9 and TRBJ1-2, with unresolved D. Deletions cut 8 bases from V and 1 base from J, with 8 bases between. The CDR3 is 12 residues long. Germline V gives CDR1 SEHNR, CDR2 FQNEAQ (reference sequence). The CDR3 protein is CASGHDNYGYTF. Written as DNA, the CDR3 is TGTGCCAGCGGGCATGATAACTATGGCTACACCTTC.

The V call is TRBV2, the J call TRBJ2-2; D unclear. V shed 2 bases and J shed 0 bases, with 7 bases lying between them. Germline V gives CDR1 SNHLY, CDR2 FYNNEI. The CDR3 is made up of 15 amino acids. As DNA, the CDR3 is TGTGCCAGCAGTGAACAGTTCACGAACACCGGGGAGCTGTTTTTT. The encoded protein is CASSEQFTNTGELFF. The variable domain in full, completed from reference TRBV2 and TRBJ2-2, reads EPEVTQTPSHQVTQMGQEVILRCVPISNHLYFYWYRQILGQKVEFLVSFYNNEISEKSEIFDDQFSVERPDGSNFTLKIRSTKLEDSAMYFCASSEQFTNTGELFFGEGSRLTVL.

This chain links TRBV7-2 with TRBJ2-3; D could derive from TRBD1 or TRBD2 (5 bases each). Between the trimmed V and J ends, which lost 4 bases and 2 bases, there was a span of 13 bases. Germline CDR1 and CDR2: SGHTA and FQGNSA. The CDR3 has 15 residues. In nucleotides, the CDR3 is TGTGCCAGCAGCTCGGGGACGGCATACACAGATACGCAGTATTTT. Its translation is CASSSGTAYTDTQYF. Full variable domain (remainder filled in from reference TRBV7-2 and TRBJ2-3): GAGVSQSPSNKVTEKGKDVELRCDPISGHTALYWYRQSLGQGLEFLIYFQGNSAPDKSGLPSDRFSAERTGGSVSTLTIQRTQQEDSAVYLCASSSGTAYTDTQYFGPGTRLTVL.

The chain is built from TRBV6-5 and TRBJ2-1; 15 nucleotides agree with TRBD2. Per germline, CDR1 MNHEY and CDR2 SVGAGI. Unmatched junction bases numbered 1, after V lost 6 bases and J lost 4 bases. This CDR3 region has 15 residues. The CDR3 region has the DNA TGTGCCAGCAGAGGACTAGCGGGGGGGTACAATGAGCAGTTCTTC. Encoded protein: CASRGLAGGYNEQFF.

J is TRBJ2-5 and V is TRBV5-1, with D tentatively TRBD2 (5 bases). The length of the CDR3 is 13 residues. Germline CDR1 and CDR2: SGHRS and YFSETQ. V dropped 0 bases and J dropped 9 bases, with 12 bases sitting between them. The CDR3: CASSLVDWSAQYF. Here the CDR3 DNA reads TGCGCCAGCAGCTTGGTGGACTGGTCCGCCCAGTACTTC.

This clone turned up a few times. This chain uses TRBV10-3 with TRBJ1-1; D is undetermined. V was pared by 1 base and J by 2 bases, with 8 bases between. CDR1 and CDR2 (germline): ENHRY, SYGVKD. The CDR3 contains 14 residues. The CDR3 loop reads CAISELDANTEAFF. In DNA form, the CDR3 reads TGTGCCATCAGTGAGTTAGACGCTAACACTGAAGCTTTCTTT.

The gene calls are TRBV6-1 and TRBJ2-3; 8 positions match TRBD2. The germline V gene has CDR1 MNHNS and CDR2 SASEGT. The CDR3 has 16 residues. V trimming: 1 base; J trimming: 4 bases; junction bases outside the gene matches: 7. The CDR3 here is CASSEESGGGADTQYF. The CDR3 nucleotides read TGTGCCAGCAGTGAAGAAAGCGGGGGTGGGGCAGATACGCAGTATTTT.

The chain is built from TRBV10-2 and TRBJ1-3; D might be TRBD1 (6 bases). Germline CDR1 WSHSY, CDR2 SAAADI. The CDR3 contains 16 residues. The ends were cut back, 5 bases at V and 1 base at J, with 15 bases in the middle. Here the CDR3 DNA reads TGCGCCAGCAGTTTAACAGGGATCGGATCTGGAAACACCATATATTTT. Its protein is CASSLTGIGSGNTIYF.

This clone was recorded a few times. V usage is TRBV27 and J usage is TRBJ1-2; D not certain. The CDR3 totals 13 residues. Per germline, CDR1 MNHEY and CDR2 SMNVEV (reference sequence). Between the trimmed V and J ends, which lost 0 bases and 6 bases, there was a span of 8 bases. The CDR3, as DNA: TGTGCCAGCAGTTTATCGAGACGAAATGGCTACACCTTC. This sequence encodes CASSLSRRNGYTF.

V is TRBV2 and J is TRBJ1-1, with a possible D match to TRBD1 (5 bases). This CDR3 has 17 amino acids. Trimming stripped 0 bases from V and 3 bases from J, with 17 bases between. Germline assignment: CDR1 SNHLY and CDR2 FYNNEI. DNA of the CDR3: TGTGCCAGCAGTGAAGCGCGGTACGGGGGGGGAGACACTGAAGCTTTCTTT. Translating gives CASSEARYGGGDTEAFF.

The CDR3 loop is CASNDLRGGRSEQYF. The DNA of the CDR3 is TGTGCCAGTAACGATTTGCGGGGGGGCCGTTCCGAGCAGTACTTC. The chain has TRBV19 and TRBJ2-7; 9 bases fit TRBD2. The germline V gene encodes CDR1 LNHDA and CDR2 SQIVND (reference sequence). The CDR3 has 15 amino acids. The ends lost 7 bases at V and 6 bases at J; junction bases unmatched: 13.

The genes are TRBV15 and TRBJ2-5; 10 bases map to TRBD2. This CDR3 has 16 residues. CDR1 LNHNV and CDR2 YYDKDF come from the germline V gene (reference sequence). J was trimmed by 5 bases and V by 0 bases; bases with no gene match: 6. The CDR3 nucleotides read TGTGCCACCAGCAGAGATCCGGCTAGCGGGGGCGAGACCCAGTACTTC. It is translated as CATSRDPASGGETQYF.

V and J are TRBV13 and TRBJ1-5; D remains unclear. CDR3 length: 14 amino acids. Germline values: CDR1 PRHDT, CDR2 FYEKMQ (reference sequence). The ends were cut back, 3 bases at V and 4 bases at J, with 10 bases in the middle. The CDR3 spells CASSFGTENQPQHF. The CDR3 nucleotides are TGTGCCAGCAGCTTTGGAACAGAAAATCAGCCCCAGCATTTT. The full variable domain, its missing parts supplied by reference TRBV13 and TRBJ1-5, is AAGVIQSPRHLIKEKRETATLKCYPIPRHDTVYWYQQGPGQDPQFLISFYEKMQSDKGSIPDRFSAQQFSDYHSELNMSSLELGDSALYFCASSFGTENQPQHFGDGTRLSIL.

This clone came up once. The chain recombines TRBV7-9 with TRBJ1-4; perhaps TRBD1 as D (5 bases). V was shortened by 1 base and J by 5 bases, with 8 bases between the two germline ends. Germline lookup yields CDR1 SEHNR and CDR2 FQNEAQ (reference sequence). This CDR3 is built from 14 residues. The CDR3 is CASSLGQPNEKLFF. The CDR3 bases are TGTGCCAGCAGCTTAGGACAGCCCAATGAAAAACTGTTTTTT.

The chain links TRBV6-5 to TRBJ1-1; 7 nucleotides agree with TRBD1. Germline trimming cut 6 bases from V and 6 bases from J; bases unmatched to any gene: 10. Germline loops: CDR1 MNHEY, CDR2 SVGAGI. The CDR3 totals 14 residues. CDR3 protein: CASRGKQGLAEAFF. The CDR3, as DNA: TGTGCCAGCAGGGGAAAACAGGGGTTGGCTGAAGCTTTCTTT.

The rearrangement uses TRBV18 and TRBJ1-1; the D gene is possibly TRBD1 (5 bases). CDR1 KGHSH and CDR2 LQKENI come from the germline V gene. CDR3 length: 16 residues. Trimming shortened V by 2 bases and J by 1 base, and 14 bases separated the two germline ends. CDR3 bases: TGTGCCAGCTCACCAAACAGGCTTAGGAGGAACACTGAAGCTTTCTTT. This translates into CASSPNRLRRNTEAFF. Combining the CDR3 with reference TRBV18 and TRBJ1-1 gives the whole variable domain NAGVMQNPRHLVRRRGQEARLRCSPMKGHSHVYWYRQLPEEGLKFMVYLQKENIIDESGMPKERFSAEFPKEGPSILRIQQVVRGDSAAYFCASSPNRLRRNTEAFFGQGTRLTVV.

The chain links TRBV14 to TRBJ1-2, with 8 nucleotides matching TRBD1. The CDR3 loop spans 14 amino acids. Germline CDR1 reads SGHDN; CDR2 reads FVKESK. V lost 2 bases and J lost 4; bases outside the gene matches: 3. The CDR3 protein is CASSQTGGFYGYTF. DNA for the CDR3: TGTGCCAGCAGCCAAACAGGGGGGTTCTATGGCTACACCTTC.

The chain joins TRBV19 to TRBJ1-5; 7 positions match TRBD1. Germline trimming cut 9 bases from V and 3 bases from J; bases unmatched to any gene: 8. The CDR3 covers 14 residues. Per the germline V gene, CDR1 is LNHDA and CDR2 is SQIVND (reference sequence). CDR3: CASSPGQFNQPQHF. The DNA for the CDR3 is TGTGCCAGCTCTCCGGGACAGTTCAATCAGCCCCAGCATTTT.

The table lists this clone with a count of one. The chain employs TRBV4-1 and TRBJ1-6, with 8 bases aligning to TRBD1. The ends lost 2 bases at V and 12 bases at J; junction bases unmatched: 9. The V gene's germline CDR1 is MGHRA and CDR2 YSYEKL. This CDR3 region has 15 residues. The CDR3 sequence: CASSQTTDRVRPLHF. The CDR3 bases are TGCGCCAGCAGCCAAACAACGGACAGGGTGAGACCCCTCCACTTT.

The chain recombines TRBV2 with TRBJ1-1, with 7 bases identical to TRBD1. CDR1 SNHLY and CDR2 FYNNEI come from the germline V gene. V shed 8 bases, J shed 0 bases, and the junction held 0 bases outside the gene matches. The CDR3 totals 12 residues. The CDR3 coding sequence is TGTGCCAGCGGGACAGTGAACACTGAAGCTTTCTTT. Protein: CASGTVNTEAFF.

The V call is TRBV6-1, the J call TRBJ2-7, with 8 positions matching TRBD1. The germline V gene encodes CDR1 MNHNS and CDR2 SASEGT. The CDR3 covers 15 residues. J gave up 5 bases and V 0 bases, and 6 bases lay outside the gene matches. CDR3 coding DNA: TGTGCCAGCAGTGAAGCGGAGGCAGGGGGCGACGAGCAGTACTTC. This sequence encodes CASSEAEAGGDEQYF.

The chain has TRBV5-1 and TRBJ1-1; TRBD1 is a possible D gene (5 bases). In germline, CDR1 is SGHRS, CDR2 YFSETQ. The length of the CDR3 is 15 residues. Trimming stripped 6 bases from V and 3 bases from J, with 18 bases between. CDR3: CASKTWGGTDTEAFF. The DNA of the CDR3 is TGCGCCAGCAAGACTTGGGGGGGAACTGACACTGAAGCTTTCTTT.

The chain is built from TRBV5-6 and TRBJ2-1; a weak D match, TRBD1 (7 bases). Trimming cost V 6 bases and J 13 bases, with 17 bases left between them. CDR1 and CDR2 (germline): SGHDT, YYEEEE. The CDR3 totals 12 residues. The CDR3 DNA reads TGTGCCAGCACCATAGGGGGCGGACTACAGTTCTTC. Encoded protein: CASTIGGGLQFF.

The CDR3 nucleotides read TGTGCCACCAGCAGAGGAAGAAGCGGGGACGAAAAACTGTTTTTT. It is translated as CATSRGRSGDEKLFF. This chain joins TRBV15 and TRBJ1-4, with a weak D call TRBD1 (5 bases). The CDR3 totals 15 residues. In germline, CDR1 is LNHNV, CDR2 YYDKDF (reference sequence). The V end lost 1 base, the J end lost 8 bases, and 14 bases lay between the germline ends.

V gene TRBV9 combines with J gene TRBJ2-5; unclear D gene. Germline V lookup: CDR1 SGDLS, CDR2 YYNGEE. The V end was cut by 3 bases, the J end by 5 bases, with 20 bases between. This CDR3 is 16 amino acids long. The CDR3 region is CASSAYEPSTRETQYF. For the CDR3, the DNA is TGTGCCAGCAGCGCATACGAGCCGTCGACTCGGGAGACCCAGTACTTC.

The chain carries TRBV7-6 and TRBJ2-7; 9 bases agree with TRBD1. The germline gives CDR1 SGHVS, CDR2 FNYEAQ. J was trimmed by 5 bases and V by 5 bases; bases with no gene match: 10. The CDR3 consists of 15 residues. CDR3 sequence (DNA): TGTGCCAGCAGCCCCTACAGGGGGCGTAGCGACGAGCAGTACTTC. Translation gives CASSPYRGRSDEQYF.